The sequence of this TCR beta chain was determined in a study of beta chain features in type 1 diabetes (dated by TCRdb to 2016 to 2019). As for the study more broadly: Patients and healthy donors did not differ in mean age, gender distribution, total cell number or subset yield. A total of approximately 99,000,000 sorted cells were examined across all samples, and RNA yield correlated strongly with the number of cells per subset. The study compared TCRB repertoires of sorted circulating CD4+ T cell subsets between recently diagnosed type 1 diabetes patients and matched healthy donors. Regulatory and stem cell-like memory subsets were isolated from only 8 patients and roughly eight healthy donors, whereas naive and central memory subsets came from all 30 or so donors. The full study reports these points: Only small numbers of individuals were included in the HLA sub-analyses, which left unresolved whether HLA type had any influence on TCRB rearrangement. Type 1 diabetes patients showed a moderate but significant shortening of TCRB CDR3 length in all four CD4+ subsets. Naive, central memory and regulatory TCRB repertoires appeared to be more similar among patients than among healthy donors. PCR may preferentially amplify shorter templates, but because patient and control samples were amplified and corrected together, any resulting skew would affect both groups equally. Sequencing cDNA rather than genomic DNA could over-represent highly expressing activated cells, although activation and CD3 levels did not differ between groups. Patients with type 1 diabetes made fewer insertions and deleted more nucleotides at VDJ recombination sites, implying thymic rearrangement abnormalities.

The High Capacity cDNA Reverse Transcription Kit was used to reverse transcribe all of the isolated RNA, meaning that expressed TCRB transcripts were what got sequenced. Deep immunoSEQ sequencing was applied to naive, central memory and regulatory T cell samples, giving an average of roughly 3.3 million total reads per sample. After sorted cells were lysed in RLT buffer, RNA was extracted with DNase-treated RNeasy Micro or Mini kits, with the choice depending on cell number. To prevent cross-contamination, every cell subset was processed on its own, while patient and healthy donor samples were processed together. The immunoSEQ multiplex PCR was used to amplify TCRB sequences from cDNA, generating 87-bp fragments that spanned the CDR3 region. The amplicons were sequenced using the Illumina HiSeq platform. On the study's bioinformatics: Synthetic template baselines were used to correct PCR bias computationally, reads within Hamming distance 2 were collapsed together, and singletons that could not be merged were discarded. Reads were aligned against IMGT so that V, D and J genes, CDR3 length and insertions or deletions at six rearrangement sites could be assigned. Within each subset, clonotype counts were normalized to sorted cell number, and only after that were true diversity and Gini coefficients computed with the tcR R package. Repertoire sharing was quantified using the overlap coefficient calculated on TCRB nucleotide sequences. Out-of-frame TCRB sequences from naive cells were analyzed as a proxy for the pre-selection repertoire. Drawn from immuneACCESS, this table holds only the in-frame rearrangements with V and J called that TCRdb kept. Clones are partly lost; checked studies trace under half to an unresolved V gene and leave the rest unexplained. V and J calls and clone size are copied from that table; D and trimming were computed from the DNA. The sample has 200,000 to 250,000 clones on record, about 10% of them singletons. The top ten constitute approximately 0.03% of the sample.

Each donor gave one peripheral blood draw, averaging roughly 100 mL, which was collected into heparinised tubes. Naive, central memory, regulatory and stem cell-like memory CD4+ T cells were sorted on a BD FACSAria II using a panel including CD45RO, CCR7, CD25, CD127, CD95 and CD27. A purity above 95% was achieved for all sorted populations. PBMCs were isolated immediately by Lymphoprep density gradient centrifugation and stained directly without culture. To minimize batch effects, samples were stained and sorted in pairs, one healthy donor with one patient per experiment. Of note for this clone: There is no known antigen for this receptor. Base qualities are not recorded, but no much larger clone differs from it by a single base.

Including cysteine and phenylalanine, the CDR3 has 15 amino acids. Only the CDR3 DNA is retained, 45 bases long and in frame from the first base. Via the germline V gene, CDR1 is MNHEY and CDR2 SVGAGI. V has 0 bases trimmed and J has 7 bases trimmed; junction bases matching no gene number 4. This chain joins TRBV6-5 to TRBJ1-5; 9 central nucleotides agree with TRBD1. The receptor comes from a woman aged 18-29 years in good health. Input material: naive CD4+ T cells from blood. The cell subset or site label, as the study defines it: true naive CD4+ T cells. The DNA reads TGTGCCAGCAGTTACTCGGACAGGGGAGGCCAGCCCCAGCATTTT. This sequence encodes CASSYSDRGGQPQHF.